This T cell receptor (beta chain) was sequenced in a study of shared clonotypes between healthy human individuals. This clone was detected once. Assay used: immunoSEQ multiplex PCR; TCRdb lists only in-frame clones, some missing. Among some 1 million clones listed, about 80% were seen once. Germline CDR1 and CDR2: SGHTA and FQGNSA. After removal of 2 bases from V and 7 bases from J, the junction contained 13 bases not matched to a gene. The length of the CDR3 is 16 residues. The V call is TRBV7-2, the J call TRBJ2-7; 8 positions agree with TRBD2. The TCR comes from a man between 18 and 29 years old in good health. Material for sequencing was memory CD4+ T cells sorted from blood. Subset described: CD45RA-negative fraction. This CDR3 reads CASSLSPGLGGREQYF. In nucleotides, the CDR3 is TGTGCCAGCAGCTTATCTCCGGGACTAGGCGGTCGGGAGCAGTACTTC.